This entry is about one TCR beta chain. Its antigen is as yet unknown. Assay: immunoSEQ multiplex PCR; the TCRdb copy retains only in-frame clones and omits some. This sample has about 140,000 clones, with 80% to 95% found just once. The data stem from a study of T cell responses to AZD1222 COVID-19 vaccine. Findings of the study overall: The donor group comprised mostly white British people and more females; the analysis possibly underestimated clonal diversity.

CDR1 is KGHSH and CDR2 is LQKENI in the germline V gene. V trimming: 3 bases; J trimming: 6 bases; junction bases outside the gene matches: 7. The CDR3 length is 15 residues. It was second doses at about 4 or about 12 weeks that were pooled. The rearrangement links TRBV18 to TRBJ1-4; 7 bases are a match to TRBD1. Sequencing was performed on peripheral blood, taken 28 days after the second AZD1222 dose. The sequence was obtained from an adult who received the AZD1222 COVID-19 vaccine. The CDR3 sequence: CASSPRQGGDEKLFF. CDR3 in DNA: TGTGCCAGCTCACCGCGACAGGGCGGGGATGAAAAACTGTTTTTT.